The 6 T cell receptor beta chains below all came from one sample that was sequenced in a study of T cells after yellow fever vaccination. TCRdb itself ran the 5' RACE reads through MiXCR, one entry per CDR3 protein. The table has approximately 550,000 distinct CDR3 sequences, approximately 12% seen once. The sequenced sample was PBMCs, obtained on the day of the yellow fever booster vaccination. The receptors here all came from a man younger than 40 who received the YFV17D yellow fever vaccine.

The chain couples TRBV4-1 to TRBJ1-3; D is unclear. Germline values: CDR1 MGHRA, CDR2 YSYEKL. This CDR3 has 15 amino acids. Trimming stripped 0 bases from V and 4 bases from J, with 10 bases between. The CDR3 nucleotides read TGCGCCAGCAGCCAAGATGAGAGATCCGGAAACACCATATATTTT. Its translation: CASSQDERSGNTIYF.

This clonotype has only a few counts. This chain uses TRBV11-2 with TRBJ2-1; 7 bases align to TRBD2. J lost 2 bases, V lost 0 bases, and 16 bases had no gene match. Germline-derived CDR1 and CDR2 are SGHAT and FQNNGV. This CDR3 region has 20 residues. The chain's CDR3 is CASSLEGGWGSGSTYNEQFF. As DNA, the CDR3 is TGTGCCAGCAGCTTAGAGGGGGGTTGGGGTAGCGGGTCCACCTACAATGAGCAGTTCTTC.

This clonotype was seen a few times. The CDR3 loop reads CASSMTGGRYEQYF. The CDR3 nucleotides read TGTGCCAGTAGTATGACAGGGGGCAGATACGAGCAGTACTTC. This chain connects TRBV19 to TRBJ2-7; TRBD1 aligns across 10 bases. There are 14 residues in the CDR3. Germline CDR1 and CDR2: LNHDA and SQIVND (reference sequence). Unmatched junction bases numbered 3, after V lost 3 bases and J lost 4 bases.

This chain connects TRBV6-5 to TRBJ2-7; 9 nucleotides align to TRBD1. The CDR3 runs 15 residues. Germline trimming cut 3 bases from V and 6 bases from J; bases unmatched to any gene: 9. Per the germline V gene, CDR1 is MNHEY and CDR2 is SVGAGI. In DNA, the CDR3 is TGTGCCAGCAGTTATCAAGGGACAGGGTATTCCGAGCAGTACTTC. This sequence encodes CASSYQGTGYSEQYF.

The V and J genes are TRBV4-2 and TRBJ1-1; 8 bases map to TRBD1. The ends lost 4 bases at V and 1 base at J; junction bases unmatched: 11. The germline V gene encodes CDR1 LGHNA and CDR2 YNFKEQ. This CDR3 is 17 amino acids long. CDR3 region: CASSPTLTGAGNTEAFF. The CDR3 region has the DNA TGTGCCAGCAGCCCCACTCTGACAGGGGCAGGGAACACTGAAGCTTTCTTT.

Ten or more counts support this clonotype. V is TRBV5-4 and J is TRBJ2-5; D remains ambiguous. Germline-derived CDR1 and CDR2 are SGHNT and YYREEE (reference sequence). This CDR3 comprises 14 residues. V was shortened by 4 bases and J by 3 bases, with 13 bases between the two germline ends. DNA for the CDR3: TGTGCCAGCAGCGGCGGATGGGGTAAAGAGACCCAGTACTTC. This translates into CASSGGWGKETQYF.